Below are 29 T cell receptor beta chains sequenced from a single sample in a study of blood T cell repertoires in COVID-19. Sequencing was performed with immunoSEQ multiplex PCR; in TCRdb, only in-frame clones are kept and a portion is missing. The table lists 280,000 or so clones, approximately 85% of them singletons. The sequenced sample was PBMCs or T cells enriched from blood (not recorded which). These receptors were collected from a man aged 25-40 years who had recovered from COVID-19.

The rearrangement uses TRBV30 and TRBJ2-3; 7 bases align to TRBD2. Germline CDR1 is GTSNPN and CDR2 is SVGIG (reference sequence). With 5 bases clipped from V and 6 bases from J, the junction kept 17 bases outside the gene matches. The CDR3 consists of 16 residues. The CDR3 protein is CAWSLGGLRAYDTQYF. The DNA for the CDR3 is TGTGCCTGGTCCCTTGGGGGACTACGGGCGTACGATACGCAGTATTTT.

This clone was counted only a few times. The chain links TRBV4-3 to TRBJ2-7; 8 positions agree with TRBD1. Germline V gives CDR1 LGHNA, CDR2 YSLEER. The CDR3 extends over 15 amino acids. Trimming cost V 3 bases and J 2 bases; bases outside gene matches: 6. The CDR3 sequence is CASSQTGTGTYEQYF. CDR3 sequence (DNA): TGCGCCAGCAGCCAGACCGGGACAGGTACCTACGAGCAGTACTTC.

The chain has TRBV7-9 and TRBJ1-2; no definite D call. V was shortened by 0 bases and J by 6 bases, with 14 bases between the two germline ends. The CDR3 has 15 amino acids. Per germline, CDR1 SEHNR and CDR2 FQNEAQ (reference sequence). The CDR3 DNA is TGTGCCAGCAGCTTAGCGAAGGCAGGTCGAGATGGCTACACCTTC. Translation: CASSLAKAGRDGYTF.

Concerning this clone itself: The sample contains more than one DNA sequence encoding this CDR3. The V and J genes are TRBV4-1 and TRBJ1-5; D is ambiguous. Trimming left V 0 bases short and J 7 bases short, with 7 bases between. Germline loops: CDR1 MGHRA, CDR2 YSYEKL. The CDR3 loop spans 13 amino acids. CDR3 bases: TGCGCCAGCAGCCAAGATCGGTTCCAGCCCCAGCATTTT. Translation: CASSQDRFQPQHF.

As concerns this clone: This sample includes further DNA sequences coding for the same CDR3. This sequence joins TRBV20-1 and TRBJ2-7; TRBD2 might be the D (5 bases). CDR1 is DFQATT, CDR2 SNEGSKA, per germline (reference sequence). The CDR3 length is 11 residues. The germline V and J ends were trimmed by 6 bases and 2 bases, with 8 bases remaining between them. CDR3 amino acids: CSAGVTYEQYF. The CDR3 DNA is TGCAGTGCGGGAGTCACCTACGAGCAGTACTTC.

V and J are TRBV5-1 and TRBJ2-3; 11 bases are a match to TRBD2. This CDR3 has 16 amino acids. Losses at the gene ends were 3 bases for V and 2 bases for J; bases not matched to a gene: 5. From germline, CDR1 is SGHRS and CDR2 YFSETQ. The CDR3 DNA is TGCGCCAGCAGCTCCGGGACTAGCGGTCTCACAGATACGCAGTATTTT. It codes for CASSSGTSGLTDTQYF.

The rearrangement joins TRBV19 to TRBJ1-2; 8 bases fit TRBD1. The CDR3 consists of 12 residues. V shed 5 bases, J shed 8 bases, and the junction held 4 bases outside the gene matches. CDR1 LNHDA and CDR2 SQIVND come from the germline V gene (reference sequence). The DNA for the CDR3 is TGTGCCAGTAGTCCGACAGGGGTAGGCTACACCTTC. It codes for CASSPTGVGYTF. Supplemented by reference TRBV19 and TRBJ1-2, the full variable domain reads DGGITQSPKYLFRKEGQNVTLSCEQNLNHDAMYWYRQDPGQGLRLIYYSQIVNDFQKGDIAEGYSVSREKKESFPLTVTSAQKNPTAFYLCASSPTGVGYTFGSGTRLTVV.

This rearrangement joins TRBV24-1 to TRBJ1-5, with 8 bases matching TRBD1. The CDR3 loop spans 16 amino acids. J gave up 3 bases and V 1 base, and 4 bases lay outside the gene matches. CDR1 is KGHDR and CDR2 is SFDVKD in the germline V gene. This chain's CDR3 is CATSDFRTGNNQPQHF. Written as DNA, the CDR3 is TGTGCCACCAGTGATTTTAGGACAGGGAACAATCAGCCCCAGCATTTT.

This chain links TRBV29-1 with TRBJ1-1; D is possibly TRBD1 (5 bases). Trimming took off 6 bases at V and 0 bases at J, with 17 bases between the two ends. CDR3 length: 15 amino acids. Germline CDR1 is SQVTM and CDR2 is ANQGSEA. CDR3 nucleotide sequence: TGCAGCGTAGCCTTCGACAGTAAGATGAACACTGAAGCTTTCTTT. Translating it yields CSVAFDSKMNTEAFF.

This rearrangement joins TRBV7-2 to TRBJ1-5; D is uncertain. CDR1 and CDR2 (germline): SGHTA, FQGNSA. The ends were cut back, 11 bases at V and 0 bases at J, with 14 bases in the middle. The length of the CDR3 is 14 residues. CDR3 coding DNA: TGTGCCTCCCGGTCTACTCCTAGCAATCAGCCCCAGCATTTT. As protein: CASRSTPSNQPQHF.

The genes are TRBV6-5 and TRBJ1-1, with TRBD1 as a possible D gene (6 bases). Germline CDR1 and CDR2: MNHEY and SVGAGI. Trimming took 8 bases from V and 6 from J, leaving 22 bases between them. CDR3 size: 15 residues. CDR3 nucleotide sequence: TGTGCCAGCCGTCCAGGGGTTGGGTTTTTCGCTGAAGCTTTCTTT. This codes for CASRPGVGFFAEAFF.

This chain links TRBV5-1 with TRBJ1-4; 9 bases are a match to TRBD1. Germline V CDR1 and CDR2: SGHRS, YFSETQ. The CDR3 consists of 16 residues. With 2 bases clipped from V and 3 bases from J, the junction kept 5 bases outside the gene matches. The CDR3 DNA reads TGCGCCAGCAGCTTTACAGGGGGCTCGGCTAATGAAAAACTGTTTTTT. It is translated as CASSFTGGSANEKLFF.

In DNA, the CDR3 is TGTGCCAGCAGTCAGGGCCTGGACTATGGCTACACCTTC. Translation gives CASSQGLDYGYTF. The genes are TRBV6-5 and TRBJ1-2; TRBD1 might be the D (5 bases). V was pared by 5 bases and J by 3 bases, with 10 bases between. Germline loops: CDR1 MNHEY, CDR2 SVGAGI. The CDR3 totals 13 residues.

The chain couples TRBV7-9 to TRBJ1-4; perhaps TRBD1 as D (6 bases). Germline lookup yields CDR1 SEHNR and CDR2 FQNEAQ (reference sequence). The CDR3 contains 17 residues. Trimming shortened V by 5 bases and J by 2 bases, and 18 bases separated the two germline ends. The CDR3 spells CASSQGTGPATNEKLFF. CDR3 nucleotides: TGTGCCAGCAGCCAGGGAACAGGGCCCGCCACTAATGAAAAACTGTTTTTT.

This sequence joins TRBV15 and TRBJ1-2; TRBD1 aligns across 7 bases. Germline V gene data show CDR1 as LNHNV and CDR2 as YYDKDF (reference sequence). The J segment lost 7 bases and the V segment lost 0 bases, leaving 5 bases of the junction unmatched. CDR3 length equals 14 residues. CDR3 residues: CATSRDQQGGGYTF. Written as DNA, the CDR3 is TGTGCCACCAGCAGAGATCAGCAGGGGGGTGGCTACACCTTC.

The V gene is TRBV18, the J gene TRBJ1-6; TRBD1 aligns across 10 bases. The junction had 6 bases not matched to a gene; V was cut back by 4 bases and J by 9 bases. The CDR3 contains 15 residues. Germline CDR1 reads KGHSH; CDR2 reads LQKENI. CDR3 nucleotides: TGTGCCAGCTCACTTACCGGGACAGGGGTTTCACCCCTCCACTTT. It specifies CASSLTGTGVSPLHF.

This clone was seen more than once but under ten times. This chain connects TRBV18 to TRBJ2-3; D may be TRBD1 (5 bases). The CDR3 covers 16 residues. Trimming left V 4 bases short and J 0 bases short, with 14 bases between. The germline CDR1 and CDR2 sequences are KGHSH and LQKENI. This CDR3 reads CASSLRQIYSTDTQYF. The CDR3 DNA sequence: TGTGCCAGCTCACTAAGACAGATCTATAGCACAGATACGCAGTATTTT.

The DNA of the CDR3 is TGTGCCAGCAGCCAAGTGGGCAGCATGAACACTGAAGCTTTCTTT. It translates to CASSQVGSMNTEAFF. V gene TRBV3-1 (or the pseudogene TRBV3-2) combines with J gene TRBJ1-1, with D unresolved. The V end was cut by 1 base, the J end by 0 bases, with 9 bases between. The CDR3 sequence is 15 residues long. Per the germline V gene, CDR1 is LGHDT and CDR2 is YNNKEL (reference sequence).

The rearrangement joins TRBV3-1 (or the pseudogene TRBV3-2) to TRBJ2-3; 15 nucleotides line up with TRBD2. V lost 4 bases to trimming and J lost 3 bases; unmatched junction nucleotides: 11. The CDR3 is 19 amino acids. From germline, CDR1 is LGHDT and CDR2 YNNKEL (reference sequence). The CDR3 DNA reads as TGTGCCAGCAGCCGGGGAGGGACTAGCGGGGGGCGGCGGACAGATACGCAGTATTTT. Its protein product is CASSRGGTSGGRRTDTQYF.

The chain recombines TRBV5-1 with TRBJ1-4, with a possible D match to TRBD1 (6 bases). Germline V gene sequence: CDR1 SGHRS, CDR2 YFSETQ. This CDR3 has 17 residues. Trimming removed 5 bases at V and 5 bases at J, with 22 bases between. The CDR3 region is CASSRMARTARNEKLFF. In DNA form, the CDR3 reads TGCGCCAGCAGTCGCATGGCAAGGACAGCCCGAAATGAAAAACTGTTTTTT.

This chain connects TRBV5-1 to TRBJ2-1, with TRBD1 matching over 7 bases. From germline, CDR1 is SGHRS and CDR2 YFSETQ. This CDR3 contains 16 residues. V lost 5 bases and J lost 4; bases outside the gene matches: 12. The CDR3 loop reads CASRKYRDSLYNEQFF. The CDR3 region has the DNA TGCGCCAGCAGGAAATACCGGGACAGCCTTTACAATGAGCAGTTCTTC.

The rearrangement joins TRBV6-5 to TRBJ1-4, with D possibly TRBD1 on 5 matching bases. CDR1 and CDR2 (germline): MNHEY, SVGAGI. There are 14 residues in the CDR3. V lost 9 bases, J lost 2 bases, and 13 bases lay in between. The DNA for the CDR3 is TGTGCCAGTAGACCCGGGGGTACTAATGAAAAACTGTTTTTT. Encoded protein: CASRPGGTNEKLFF.

The chain joins TRBV27 to TRBJ2-7; 10 bases are shared with TRBD2. V gave up 5 bases and J gave up 7 bases; unmatched junction bases: 11. The CDR3 runs to 15 residues. Per germline, CDR1 MNHEY and CDR2 SMNVEV (reference sequence). This CDR3 reads CASSGLAGGSGEQYF. CDR3 sequence (DNA): TGTGCCAGCAGTGGTTTAGCGGGGGGCTCCGGTGAGCAGTACTTC.

Only one count was recorded for this clone. The CDR3 is CASRLRRGQANTEAFF. The CDR3 DNA is TGTGCCAGTAGACTTAGACGGGGACAGGCGAACACTGAAGCTTTCTTT. V and J are TRBV19 and TRBJ1-1; 8 positions match TRBD1. The CDR3 extends over 16 amino acids. V lost 6 bases, J lost 1 base, and 10 bases stayed unmatched. Germline loops: CDR1 LNHDA, CDR2 SQIVND (reference sequence).

This chain connects TRBV7-2 to TRBJ2-2, with 11 nucleotides matching TRBD2. Germline CDR1 SGHTA, CDR2 FQGNSA. Unmatched junction bases numbered 6, after V lost 6 bases and J lost 3 bases. This CDR3 spans 16 amino acids. The CDR3 spells CASSQTSGSYTGELFF. The CDR3 nucleotides read TGTGCCAGCAGTCAAACTAGCGGGAGTTACACCGGGGAGCTGTTTTTT.

The rearrangement links TRBV7-9 to TRBJ2-5, with 8 bases lining up with TRBD1. Germline V gene sequence: CDR1 SEHNR, CDR2 FQNEAQ (reference sequence). The CDR3 spans 13 residues. The V segment lost 11 bases and the J segment 1 base; nucleotides outside the gene matches: 6. The CDR3 DNA follows: TGTGCCTCCAGGGGGCGACCCCAAGAGACCCAGTACTTC. Encoded protein: CASRGRPQETQYF.

The V and J genes are TRBV10-3 and TRBJ2-1, with a tentative D call TRBD2 (6 bases). The CDR3 runs to 11 residues. Germline CDR1 reads ENHRY; CDR2 reads SYGVKD. V lost 6 bases and J lost 9, with 9 bases in between. CDR3 in amino acids: CAIRGEVEQFF. For the CDR3, the DNA is TGTGCCATCAGAGGGGAGGTTGAGCAGTTCTTC.

This clone was seen a single time. This CDR3 is CASSLADGGNTIYF. CDR3 DNA: TGCGCCAGCAGTTTAGCGGACGGTGGAAACACCATATATTTT. The chain links TRBV5-1 to TRBJ1-3, with D uncertain. The CDR3 contains 14 residues. Germline CDR1 SGHRS, CDR2 YFSETQ. V gave up 5 bases and J gave up 3 bases, with 12 bases separating them.

This clone was detected a few times. The chain employs TRBV15 and TRBJ1-4; 8 bases are a match to TRBD1. The trim removed 1 base at V and 8 bases at J, leaving 3 bases unmatched. The CDR3 extends over 14 amino acids. Germline V gene sequence: CDR1 LNHNV, CDR2 YYDKDF (reference sequence). CDR3 loop: CATSRGQGNEKLFF. DNA of the CDR3: TGTGCCACCAGCAGAGGACAGGGGAACGAAAAACTGTTTTTT. Together with reference TRBV15 and TRBJ1-4, the CDR3 gives the full variable domain: DAMVIQNPRYQVTQFGKPVTLSCSQTLNHNVMYWYQQKSSQAPKLLFHYYDKDFNNEADTPDNFQSRRPNTSFCFLDIRSPGLGDTAMYLCATSRGQGNEKLFFGSGTQLSVL.